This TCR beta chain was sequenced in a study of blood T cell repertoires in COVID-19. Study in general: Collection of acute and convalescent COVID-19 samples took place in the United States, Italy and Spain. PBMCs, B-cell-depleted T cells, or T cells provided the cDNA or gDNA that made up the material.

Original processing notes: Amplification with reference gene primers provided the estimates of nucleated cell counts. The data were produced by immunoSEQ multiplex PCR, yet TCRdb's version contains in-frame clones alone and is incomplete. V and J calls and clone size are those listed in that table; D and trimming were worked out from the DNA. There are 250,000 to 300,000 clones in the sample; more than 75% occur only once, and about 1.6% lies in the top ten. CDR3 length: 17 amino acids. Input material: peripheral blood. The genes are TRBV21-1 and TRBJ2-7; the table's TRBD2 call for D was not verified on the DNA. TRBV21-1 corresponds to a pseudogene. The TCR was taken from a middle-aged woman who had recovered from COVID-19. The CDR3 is CASSKDRAGHKFYEQYF. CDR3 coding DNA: TGTGCCAGCAGCAAAGACCGGGCGGGGCATAAGTTCTACGAGCAGTACTTC.